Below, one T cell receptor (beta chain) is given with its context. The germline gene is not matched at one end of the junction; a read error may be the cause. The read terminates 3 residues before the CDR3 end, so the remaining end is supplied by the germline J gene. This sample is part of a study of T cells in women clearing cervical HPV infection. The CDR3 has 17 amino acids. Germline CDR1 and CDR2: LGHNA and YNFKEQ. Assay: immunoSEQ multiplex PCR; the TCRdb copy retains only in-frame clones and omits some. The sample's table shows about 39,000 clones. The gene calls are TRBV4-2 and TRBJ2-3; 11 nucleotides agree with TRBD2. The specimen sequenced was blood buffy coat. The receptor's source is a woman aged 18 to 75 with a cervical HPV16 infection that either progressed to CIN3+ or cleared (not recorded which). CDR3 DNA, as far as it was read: TGCGCCAGCAGCCAACTAGGGACTAGCGGCGGACCAGATACG. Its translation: CASSQLGTSGGPDT. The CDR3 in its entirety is CASSQLGTSGGPDTQYF.